This is a list of T cell receptor beta chains from one sample in a study of blood T cell repertoires in COVID-19. The protocol was immunoSEQ multiplex PCR, while the TCRdb copy is restricted to in-frame clones and leaves out a portion. The sample yields 200,000 to 300,000 clones, 75% to 90% seen once. The sample was PBMCs or T cells enriched from blood (not recorded which). These receptors were obtained from a middle-aged man who had recovered from COVID-19. CDR3s include the opening cysteine and the closing phenylalanine or tryptophan. D genes are given only for firm matches. A clone size is listed for some rows: how often the clone was seen (once, few, many), or a class if it is expanded.

CASSMRTGVTAGYGYTF TGTGCCAGCAGCATGCGGACAGGGGTTACGGCGGGGTATGGCTACACCTTC TRBJ1-2 TRBD1 . TRBV5-6
CASSESGTALTNEKLFF TGCGCCAGCAGTGAGTCGGGCACCGCCTTAACTAATGAAAAACTGTTTTTT TRBJ1-4 . . TRBV10-2
CASSLTPAGEIYEQYF TGTGCCAGCAGCTTGACCCCAGCAGGGGAGATCTACGAGCAGTACTTC TRBJ2-7 . . TRBV5-5
CASSLGLYGAYEQYF TGTGCCAGCAGCCTAGGTTTGTACGGGGCCTACGAGCAGTACTTC TRBJ2-7 . . TRBV4-2
CASSTQRTGVNTEAFF TGTGCCAGTAGTACACAAAGGACAGGGGTGAACACTGAAGCTTTCTTT TRBJ1-1 TRBD1 . TRBV19
CSAGLVREQYF TGCAGTGCAGGACTAGTAAGGGAGCAGTACTTC TRBJ2-7 TRBD2 . TRBV20-1
CASSPARTRFTDTQYF TGTGCCAGCTCACCAGCTCGGACTAGGTTCACAGATACGCAGTATTTT TRBJ2-3 TRBD2 . TRBV18
CASSVAMEIYEQYF TGTGCCAGCAGCGTAGCGATGGAGATCTACGAGCAGTACTTC TRBJ2-7 . . TRBV9
CASALGQGAITEAFF TGTGCTAGTGCCCTGGGACAGGGGGCGATCACTGAAGCTTTCTTT TRBJ1-1 TRBD1 . TRBV12-5
CASSSMSTDTQYF TGTGCCAGCAGCTCCATGAGCACAGATACGCAGTATTTT TRBJ2-3 . . TRBV7-2
CASQGPMNTEAFF TGCGCCAGCCAGGGGCCAATGAACACTGAAGCTTTCTTT TRBJ1-1 . . TRBV5-1
CASRGDRASYGYTF TGTGCCAGCAGGGGGGACAGGGCCTCTTATGGCTACACCTTC TRBJ1-2 TRBD1 . TRBV27
CSVGSDRASGNTIYF TGCAGCGTTGGGTCGGACAGAGCCTCTGGAAACACCATATATTTT TRBJ1-3 . . TRBV29-1
CASSYRQDEAFF TGTGCCAGCAGTTACCGACAGGATGAAGCTTTCTTT TRBJ1-1 . . TRBV5-4
CASSMVGGAYYGYTF TGTGCCAGTAGTATGGTTGGGGGCGCGTACTATGGCTACACCTTC TRBJ1-2 . . TRBV19
CASSKGQAKNTEAFF TGTGCCAGCTCAAAGGGACAGGCGAAGAACACTGAAGCTTTCTTT TRBJ1-1 TRBD1 few TRBV18
CARSRRTSGKQHNEQFF TGTGCCAGAAGCCGACGGACTAGCGGGAAACAACACAATGAGCAGTTCTTC TRBJ2-1 . . TRBV7-5